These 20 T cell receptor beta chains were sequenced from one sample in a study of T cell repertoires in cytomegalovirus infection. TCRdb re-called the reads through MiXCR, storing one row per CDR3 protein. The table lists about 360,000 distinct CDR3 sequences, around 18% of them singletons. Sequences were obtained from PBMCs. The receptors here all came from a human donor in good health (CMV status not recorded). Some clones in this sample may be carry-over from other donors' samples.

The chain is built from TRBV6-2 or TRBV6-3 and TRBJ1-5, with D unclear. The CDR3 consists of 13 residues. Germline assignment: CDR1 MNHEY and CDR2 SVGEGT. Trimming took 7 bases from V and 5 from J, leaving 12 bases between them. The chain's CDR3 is CASTRGEDQPQHF. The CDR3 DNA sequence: TGTGCCAGCACTCGAGGCGAGGATCAGCCCCAGCATTTT.

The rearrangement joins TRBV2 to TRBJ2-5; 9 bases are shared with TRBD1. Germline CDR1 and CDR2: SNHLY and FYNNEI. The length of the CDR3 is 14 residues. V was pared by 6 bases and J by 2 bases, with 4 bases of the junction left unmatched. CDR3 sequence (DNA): TGTGCCAGCAGGGGGGACAGGGCTCAAGAGACCCAGTACTTC. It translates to CASRGDRAQETQYF. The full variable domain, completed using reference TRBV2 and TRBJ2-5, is EPEVTQTPSHQVTQMGQEVILRCVPISNHLYFYWYRQILGQKVEFLVSFYNNEISEKSEIFDDQFSVERPDGSNFTLKIRSTKLEDSAMYFCASRGDRAQETQYFGPGTRLLVL.

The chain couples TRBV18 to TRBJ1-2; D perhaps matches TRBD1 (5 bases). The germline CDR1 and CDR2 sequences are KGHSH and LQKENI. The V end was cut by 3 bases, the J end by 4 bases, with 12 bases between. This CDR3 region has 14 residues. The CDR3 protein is CASSPGQATYGYTF. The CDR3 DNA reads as TGTGCCAGCTCACCGGGGCAGGCCACCTATGGCTACACCTTC.

The CDR3 nucleotides are TGTGCCAGCAGCTTAGGGCTAGCGGCGCAGTATTTT. It translates to CASSLGLAAQYF. The rearrangement links TRBV11-2 to TRBJ2-3, with TRBD2 matching 7 bases. The CDR3 contains 12 residues. J gave up 10 bases and V 1 base, and 2 bases lay outside the gene matches. Germline CDR1 and CDR2: SGHAT and FQNNGV.

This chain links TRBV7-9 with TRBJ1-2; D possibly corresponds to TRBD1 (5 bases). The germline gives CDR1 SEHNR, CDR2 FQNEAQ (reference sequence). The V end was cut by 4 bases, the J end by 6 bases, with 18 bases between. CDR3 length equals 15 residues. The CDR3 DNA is TGTGCCAGCAGCTCCAATACCGTGACGGGGGATGGCTACACCTTC. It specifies CASSSNTVTGDGYTF.

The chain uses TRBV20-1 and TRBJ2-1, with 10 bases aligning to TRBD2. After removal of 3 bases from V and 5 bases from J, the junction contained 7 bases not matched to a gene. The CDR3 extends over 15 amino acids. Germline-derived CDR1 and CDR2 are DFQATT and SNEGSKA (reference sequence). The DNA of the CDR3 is TGCAGTGCTAGGGGATTAGCGGGAGGTGACAATGAGCAGTTCTTC. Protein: CSARGLAGGDNEQFF.

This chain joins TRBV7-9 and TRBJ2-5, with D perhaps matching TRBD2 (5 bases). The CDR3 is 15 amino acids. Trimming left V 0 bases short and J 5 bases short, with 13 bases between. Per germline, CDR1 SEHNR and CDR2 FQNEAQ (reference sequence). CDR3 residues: CASSLAGAGSETQYF. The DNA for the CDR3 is TGTGCCAGCAGCTTAGCGGGAGCAGGATCGGAGACCCAGTACTTC.

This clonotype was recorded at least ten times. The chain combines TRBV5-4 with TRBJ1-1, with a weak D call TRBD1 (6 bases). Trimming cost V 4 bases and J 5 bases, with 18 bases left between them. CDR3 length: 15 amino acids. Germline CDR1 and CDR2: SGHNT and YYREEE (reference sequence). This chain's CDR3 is CASSPLNPGETEAFF. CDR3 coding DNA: TGTGCCAGCAGCCCGCTAAATCCAGGGGAGACTGAAGCTTTCTTT.

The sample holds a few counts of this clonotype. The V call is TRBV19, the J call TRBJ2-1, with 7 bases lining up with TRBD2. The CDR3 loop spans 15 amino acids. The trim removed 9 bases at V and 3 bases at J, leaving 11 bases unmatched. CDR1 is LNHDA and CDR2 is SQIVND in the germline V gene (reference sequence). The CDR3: CARQLGSGFYNEQFF. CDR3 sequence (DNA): TGTGCCAGACAGCTGGGTAGCGGGTTCTACAATGAGCAGTTCTTC. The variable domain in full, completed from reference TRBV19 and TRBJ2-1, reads DGGITQSPKYLFRKEGQNVTLSCEQNLNHDAMYWYRQDPGQGLRLIYYSQIVNDFQKGDIAEGYSVSREKKESFPLTVTSAQKNPTAFYLCARQLGSGFYNEQFFGPGTRLTVL.

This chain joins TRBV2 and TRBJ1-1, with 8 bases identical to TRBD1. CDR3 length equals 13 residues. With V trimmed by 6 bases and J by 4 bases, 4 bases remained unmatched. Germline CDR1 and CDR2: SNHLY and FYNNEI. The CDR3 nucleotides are TGTGCCAGCAGGACCGACAGGGGCACTGAAGCTTTCTTT. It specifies CASRTDRGTEAFF.

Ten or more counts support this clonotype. This CDR3 is CASTEPSYNEQFF. The CDR3 bases are TGTGCCAGCACCGAACCGTCCTACAATGAGCAGTTCTTC. The chain uses TRBV6-1 and TRBJ2-1; no reliable D call. Germline V CDR1 and CDR2: MNHNS, SASEGT. V was clipped by 7 bases and J by 1 base, with 8 bases between them. CDR3 length equals 13 residues.

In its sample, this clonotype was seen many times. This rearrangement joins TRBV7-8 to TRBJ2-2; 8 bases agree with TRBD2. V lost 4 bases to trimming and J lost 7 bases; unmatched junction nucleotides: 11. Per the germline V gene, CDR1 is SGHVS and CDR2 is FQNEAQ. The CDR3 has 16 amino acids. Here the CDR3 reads CASSSEPSGQNGELFF. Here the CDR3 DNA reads TGTGCCAGCAGCTCCGAACCTAGCGGGCAAAACGGGGAGCTGTTTTTT.

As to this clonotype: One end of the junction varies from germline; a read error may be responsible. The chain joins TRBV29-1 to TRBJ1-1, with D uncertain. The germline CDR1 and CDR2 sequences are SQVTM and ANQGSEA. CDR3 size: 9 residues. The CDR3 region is CSVEVGPPF. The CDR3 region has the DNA TGCAGCGTTGAAGTAGGGCCGCCCTTT.

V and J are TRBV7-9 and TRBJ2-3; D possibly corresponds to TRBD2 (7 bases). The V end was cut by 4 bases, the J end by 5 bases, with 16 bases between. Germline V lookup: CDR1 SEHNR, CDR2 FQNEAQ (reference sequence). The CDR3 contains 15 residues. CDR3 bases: TGTGCCAGCAGCTCCTGGGGGGGCCAGGGAGATACGCAGTATTTT. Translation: CASSSWGGQGDTQYF.

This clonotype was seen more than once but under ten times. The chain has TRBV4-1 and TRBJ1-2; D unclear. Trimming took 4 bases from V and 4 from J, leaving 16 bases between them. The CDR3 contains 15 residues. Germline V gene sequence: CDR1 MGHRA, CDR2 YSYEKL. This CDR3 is CASSLQRRQFYGYTF. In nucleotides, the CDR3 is TGCGCCAGCAGCCTGCAACGCCGGCAGTTCTATGGCTACACCTTC.

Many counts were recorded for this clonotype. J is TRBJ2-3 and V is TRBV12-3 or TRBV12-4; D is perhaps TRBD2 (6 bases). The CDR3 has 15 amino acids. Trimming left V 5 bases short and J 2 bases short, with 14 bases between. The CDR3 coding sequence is TGTGCCAGCAGTAAGTCGGGACTGAACACAGATACGCAGTATTTT. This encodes CASSKSGLNTDTQYF.

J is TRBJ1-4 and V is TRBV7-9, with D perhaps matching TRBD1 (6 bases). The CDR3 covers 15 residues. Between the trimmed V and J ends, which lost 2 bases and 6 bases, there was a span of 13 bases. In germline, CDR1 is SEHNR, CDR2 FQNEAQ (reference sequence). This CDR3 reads CASSLRGAMDEKLFF. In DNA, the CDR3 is TGTGCCAGCAGCTTAAGGGGGGCTATGGATGAAAAACTGTTTTTT.

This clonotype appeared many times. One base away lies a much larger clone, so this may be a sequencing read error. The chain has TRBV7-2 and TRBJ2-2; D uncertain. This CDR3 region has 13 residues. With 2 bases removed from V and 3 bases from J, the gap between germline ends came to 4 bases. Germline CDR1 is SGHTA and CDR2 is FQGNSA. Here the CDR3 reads CASSLQHTGELFF. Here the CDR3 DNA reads TGTGCCAGCAGCTTACAACACACCGGGGAGCTGTTTTTT.

The CDR3 loop is CAWSVPGLAGELFF. The CDR3 coding sequence is TGTGCCTGGAGTGTGCCCGGGCTGGCCGGGGAGCTGTTTTTT. The chain joins TRBV30 to TRBJ2-2; D unclear. V shed 0 bases and J shed 6 bases, with 11 bases lying between them. The CDR3 totals 14 residues. Germline assignment: CDR1 GTSNPN and CDR2 SVGIG (reference sequence).

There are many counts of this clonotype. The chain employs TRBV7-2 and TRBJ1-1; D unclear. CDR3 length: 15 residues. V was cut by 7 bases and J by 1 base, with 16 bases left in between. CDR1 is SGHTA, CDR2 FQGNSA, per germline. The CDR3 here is CASTLQAGRNTEAFF. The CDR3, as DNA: TGTGCCAGCACCCTTCAGGCAGGACGGAACACTGAAGCTTTCTTT.